The entry that follows covers one T cell receptor beta chain sequence. The sample is drawn from a study of T cell repertoires in ileal Crohn's disease. About the study: Median disease duration was 7.9 years; 35% to 45% smoked at surgery. Every patient was operated on for stricturing (approximately 60%) or penetrating (around 40%) complications.

Per sample, roughly 530 nanograms of biopsy DNA were TCRB immunosequenced. The repertoire was sequenced with immunoSEQ multiplex PCR; TCRdb's copy has only in-frame clones and lacks some. The sample holds 6,000 or so clones, 82% seen once. CDR3 length: 17 amino acids. V lost 0 bases, J lost 1 base, and 14 bases lay in between. Per germline, CDR1 LGHNA and CDR2 YNFKEQ. Source material: ileal tissue. This receptor was taken from an adult with Crohn's disease. The chain uses TRBV4-2 and TRBJ2-3, with D possibly being TRBD2 (5 bases). The CDR3 bases are TGTGCCAGCAGCCAAGATCGACCGGGAAGCCGCACAGATACGCAGTATTTT. This codes for CASSQDRPGSRTDTQYF.